This is a list of T cell receptor beta chains from one sample in a study of T cell repertoires in cytomegalovirus infection. TCRdb reprocessed the reads with MiXCR, giving one entry per CDR3 protein. Here the sample spans more than 250,000 distinct CDR3 sequences, around 25% being singletons. Their antigens remain unidentified. The sequenced sample was cultured PBMCs, obtained from culture after CMV antigen stimulation. The receptor source for this set is a human donor in good health (CMV status not recorded). Some clones in this sample may be carry-over from other donors' samples. Each CDR3 is given without its conserved first and last residue. A D gene is named only where the DNA matches it firmly.

V	D	J	CDR3
TRBV7-9	TRBD2	TRBJ2-1	ASSSRLAGMFEQF
TRBV30	NA	TRBJ2-4	AWTGVPKNIQY
TRBV6-6	NA	TRBJ1-1	ASSSPGLNTEAF
TRBV7-3	NA	TRBJ2-3	ASSQGSATDTQY
TRBV12-3/TRBV12-4	NA	TRBJ2-2	ASSFKVNTGELF
TRBV7-3	TRBD2	TRBJ2-1	ASSFPGLGYDEQF
TRBV7-6	NA	TRBJ1-1	ASSLAGGSTEAF
TRBV11-2	NA	TRBJ1-4	ASSSRDKSEKLF
TRBV6-1	NA	TRBJ1-2	ASSEGRPNYGYT
TRBV5-4	NA	TRBJ2-3	ANHPKGGGPSVDTQY